Listed here is a single TCR beta chain. The sample is drawn from a study of shared T cell receptors in the human thymus. Here immunoSEQ multiplex PCR was the method, and the copy in TCRdb shows in-frame clones only, minus some. The profile shows hundreds of thousands of clones, roughly 94% of them singletons. Trimming removed 2 bases from V and 4 bases from J, with 8 bases in between. Germline CDR1 is MRHNA and CDR2 is SNTAGT. The CDR3 is 13 residues long. Sequencing was carried out using thymocytes. The receptor was derived from a human donor. The chain recombines TRBV6-4 with TRBJ1-1; D not certain. The CDR3 DNA follows: TGTGCCAGCAGTGACCCCAAGGGCACTGAAGCTTTCTTT. Its protein product is CASSDPKGTEAFF.